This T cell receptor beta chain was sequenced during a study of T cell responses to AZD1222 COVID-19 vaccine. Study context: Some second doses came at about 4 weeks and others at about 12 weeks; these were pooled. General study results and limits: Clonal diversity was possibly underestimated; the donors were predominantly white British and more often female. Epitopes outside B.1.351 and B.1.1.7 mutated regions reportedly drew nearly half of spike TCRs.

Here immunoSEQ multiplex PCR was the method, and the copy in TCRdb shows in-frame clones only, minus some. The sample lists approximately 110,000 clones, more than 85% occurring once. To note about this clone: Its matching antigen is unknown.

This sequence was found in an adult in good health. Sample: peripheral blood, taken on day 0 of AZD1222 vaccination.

The CDR3 loop is CASSDPDRVYGYTF. In nucleotides, the CDR3 is TGCGCCAGCAGTGACCCGGACAGGGTATATGGCTACACCTTC. This chain uses TRBV10-2 with TRBJ1-2; 8 bases match TRBD1. J gave up 5 bases and V 3 bases, and 5 bases lay outside the gene matches. The CDR3 loop spans 14 amino acids. CDR1 is WSHSY, CDR2 SAAADI, per germline.